The table lists the clone carrying this TCR beta chain with a few counts. These data originate in a study of shared clonotypes between healthy human individuals. CDR3 size: 18 residues. CDR1 and CDR2 (germline): MDHEN, SYDVKM. J was trimmed by 4 bases and V by 7 bases; bases with no gene match: 17. CD45RO-negative CD8 cells positively selected for CCR7 made up the naive population, which excluded terminally differentiated effector memory CD45RA+ cells. Every one of the donors was a Caucasian adult that lived in Nashville, Tennessee. Produced via immunoSEQ multiplex PCR; TCRdb's table is partial and in-frame only. The sample includes almost 700,000 clones, around 90% seen only once; the top ten take roughly 22%.

V and J are TRBV28 and TRBJ1-5; 9 bases are shared with TRBD1. The sequencing sample was made of naive CD8+ T cells sorted from blood. This TCR was sampled from a man aged 30 to 45 in good health. The CDR3 bases are TGTGCCAGCACCAGGGGGGCTAATACCGGGACAGGGAATCAGCCCCAGCATTTT. Amino acid sequence: CASTRGANTGTGNQPQHF.